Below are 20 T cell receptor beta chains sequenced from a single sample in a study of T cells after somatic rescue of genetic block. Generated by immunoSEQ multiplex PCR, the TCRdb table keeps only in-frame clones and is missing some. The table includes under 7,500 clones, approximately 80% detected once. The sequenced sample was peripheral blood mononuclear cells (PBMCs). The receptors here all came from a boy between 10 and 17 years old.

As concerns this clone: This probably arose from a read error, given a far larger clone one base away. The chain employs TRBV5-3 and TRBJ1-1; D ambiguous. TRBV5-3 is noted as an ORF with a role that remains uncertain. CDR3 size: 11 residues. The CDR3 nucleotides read TGTGCCAGCAGCTCCTACACTGAAGCTTTCTTT. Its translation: CASSSYTEAFF.

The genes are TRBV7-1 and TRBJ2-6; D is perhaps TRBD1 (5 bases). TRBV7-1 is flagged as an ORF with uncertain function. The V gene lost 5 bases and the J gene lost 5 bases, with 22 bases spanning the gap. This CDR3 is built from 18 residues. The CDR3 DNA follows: TGTGCCAGCAGCGCCGTAGTACGAGGACAAAGTCGGGCCAACGTCCTGACTTTC. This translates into CASSAVVRGQSRANVLTF.

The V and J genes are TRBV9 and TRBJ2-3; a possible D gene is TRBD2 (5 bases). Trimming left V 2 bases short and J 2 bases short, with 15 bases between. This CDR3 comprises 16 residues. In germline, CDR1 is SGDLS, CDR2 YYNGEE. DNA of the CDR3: TGTGCCAGCAGCGTGTTAGCGACTGCCTTCACAGATACGCAGTATTTT. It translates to CASSVLATAFTDTQYF.

The CDR3 coding sequence is TGTGCCAGCAGCCCGTTGGGAACGGAGAGGAATGAGCAGTTCTTC. Translating gives CASSPLGTERNEQFF. The V call is TRBV13, the J call TRBJ2-1; D not certain. The CDR3 runs 15 residues. V lost 5 bases and J 7 bases, leaving 18 bases between the germline ends. Germline loops: CDR1 PRHDT, CDR2 FYEKMQ (reference sequence). Filled out from reference TRBV13 and TRBJ2-1, the complete variable domain reads AAGVIQSPRHLIKEKRETATLKCYPIPRHDTVYWYQQGPGQDPQFLISFYEKMQSDKGSIPDRFSAQQFSDYHSELNMSSLELGDSALYFCASSPLGTERNEQFFGPGTRLTVL.

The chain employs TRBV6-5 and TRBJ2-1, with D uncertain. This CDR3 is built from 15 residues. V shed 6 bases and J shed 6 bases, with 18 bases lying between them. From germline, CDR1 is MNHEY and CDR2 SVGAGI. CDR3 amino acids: CASSPGSRWSNEQFF. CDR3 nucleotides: TGTGCCAGCAGCCCCGGTAGTAGGTGGAGCAATGAGCAGTTCTTC.

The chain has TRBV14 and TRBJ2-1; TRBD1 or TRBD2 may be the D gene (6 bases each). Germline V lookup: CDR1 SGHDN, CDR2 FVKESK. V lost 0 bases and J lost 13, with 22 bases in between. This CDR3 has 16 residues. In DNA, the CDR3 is TGTGCCAGCAGCCAAGAAGGGGGGCCTTTCCGGGGAGGACAGTTCTTC. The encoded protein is CASSQEGGPFRGGQFF.

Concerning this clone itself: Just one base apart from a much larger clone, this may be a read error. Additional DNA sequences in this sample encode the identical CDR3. The CDR3 DNA reads TGCGCCAGCAGCCAAGGTTGGATCTTCACCTTT. It yields the protein CASSQGWIFTF. The chain uses TRBV4-1 and TRBJ1-2; D is ambiguous. Germline lookup yields CDR1 MGHRA and CDR2 YSYEKL. This CDR3 has 11 residues.

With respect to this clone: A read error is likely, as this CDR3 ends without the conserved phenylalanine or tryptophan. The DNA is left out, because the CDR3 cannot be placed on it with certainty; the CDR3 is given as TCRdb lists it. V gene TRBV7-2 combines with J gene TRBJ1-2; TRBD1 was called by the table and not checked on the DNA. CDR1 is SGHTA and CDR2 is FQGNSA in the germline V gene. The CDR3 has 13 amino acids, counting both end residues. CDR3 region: CASSLELPGQRFY.

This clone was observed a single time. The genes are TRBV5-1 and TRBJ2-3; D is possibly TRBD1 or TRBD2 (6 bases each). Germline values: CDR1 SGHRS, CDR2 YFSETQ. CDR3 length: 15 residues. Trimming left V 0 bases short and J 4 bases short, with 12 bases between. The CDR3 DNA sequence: TGCGCCAGCAGCTTGGGGGGGGCCGGGGCAGATACGCAGTATTTT. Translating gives CASSLGGAGADTQYF.

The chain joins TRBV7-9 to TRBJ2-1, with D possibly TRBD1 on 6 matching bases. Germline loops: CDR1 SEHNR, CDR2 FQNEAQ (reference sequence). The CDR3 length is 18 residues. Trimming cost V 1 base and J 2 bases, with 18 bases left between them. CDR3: CASSLELALRGAYNEQFF. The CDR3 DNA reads TGTGCCAGCAGCTTAGAACTGGCTCTCAGGGGAGCCTACAATGAGCAGTTCTTC.

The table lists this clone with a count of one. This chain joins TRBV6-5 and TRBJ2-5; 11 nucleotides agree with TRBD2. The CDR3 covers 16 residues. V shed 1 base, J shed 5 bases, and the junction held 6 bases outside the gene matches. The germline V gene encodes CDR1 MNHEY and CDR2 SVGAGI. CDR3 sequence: CASSYWASGRSETQYF. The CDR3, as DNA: TGTGCCAGCAGTTACTGGGCTAGCGGGAGGTCGGAGACCCAGTACTTC.

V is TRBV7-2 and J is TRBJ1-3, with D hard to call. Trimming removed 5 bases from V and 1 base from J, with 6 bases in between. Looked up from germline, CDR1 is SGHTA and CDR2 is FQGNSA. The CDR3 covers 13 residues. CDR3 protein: CASSAGSGNTIYF. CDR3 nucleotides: TGTGCCAGCAGCGCGGGGTCTGGAAACACCATATATTTT.

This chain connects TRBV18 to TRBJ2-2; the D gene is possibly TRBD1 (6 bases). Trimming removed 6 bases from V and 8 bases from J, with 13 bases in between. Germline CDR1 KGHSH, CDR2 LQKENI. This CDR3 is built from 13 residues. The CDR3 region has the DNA TGTGCCAGCTCCTCCACGGGGACAGGGGAGCTGTTTTTT. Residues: CASSSTGTGELFF.

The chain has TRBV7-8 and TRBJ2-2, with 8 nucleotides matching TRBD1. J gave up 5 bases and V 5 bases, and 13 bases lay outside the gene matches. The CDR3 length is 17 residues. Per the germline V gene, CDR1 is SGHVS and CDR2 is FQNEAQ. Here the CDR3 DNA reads TGTGCCAGCAGCCAAACCGGAAGGACAGGGTGGACCGGGGAGCTGTTTTTT. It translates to CASSQTGRTGWTGELFF.

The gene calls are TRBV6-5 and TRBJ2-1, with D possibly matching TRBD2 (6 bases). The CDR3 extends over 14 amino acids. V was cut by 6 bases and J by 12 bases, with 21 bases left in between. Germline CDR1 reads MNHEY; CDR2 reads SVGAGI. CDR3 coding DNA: TGTGCCAGCAGAAACTCGGTGTGGGGAGGTGGGCAGTTCTTC. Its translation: CASRNSVWGGGQFF.

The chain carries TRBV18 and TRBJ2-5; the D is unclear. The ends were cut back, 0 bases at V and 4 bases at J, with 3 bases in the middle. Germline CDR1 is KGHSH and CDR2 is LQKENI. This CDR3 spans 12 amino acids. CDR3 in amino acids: CASSPPRETQYF. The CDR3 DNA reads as TGTGCCAGCTCACCACCGAGAGAGACCCAGTACTTC.

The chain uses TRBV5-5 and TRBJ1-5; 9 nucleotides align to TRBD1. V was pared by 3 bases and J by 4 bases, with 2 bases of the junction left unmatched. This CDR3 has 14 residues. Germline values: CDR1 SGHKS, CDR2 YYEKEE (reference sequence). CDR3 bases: TGTGCCAGCAGCTCCGGGACAGGGAATCAGCCCCAGCATTTT. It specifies CASSSGTGNQPQHF.

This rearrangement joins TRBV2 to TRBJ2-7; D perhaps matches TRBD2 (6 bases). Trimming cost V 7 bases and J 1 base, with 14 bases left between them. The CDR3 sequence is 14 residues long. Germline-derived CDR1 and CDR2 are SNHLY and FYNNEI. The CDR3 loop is CASKTGTPSYEQYF. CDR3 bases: TGTGCCAGCAAAACCGGGACTCCTTCCTACGAGCAGTACTTC.

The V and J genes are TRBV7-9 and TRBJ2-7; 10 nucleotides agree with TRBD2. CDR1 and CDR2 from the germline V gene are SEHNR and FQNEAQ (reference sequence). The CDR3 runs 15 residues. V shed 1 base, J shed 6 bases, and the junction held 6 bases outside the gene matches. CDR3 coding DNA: TGTGCCAGCAGCTTAGACGGTCTAGCGGGAGTCGAGCAGTACTTC. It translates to CASSLDGLAGVEQYF. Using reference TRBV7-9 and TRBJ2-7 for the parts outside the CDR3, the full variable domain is DTGVSQNPRHKITKRGQNVTFRCDPISEHNRLYWYRQTLGQGPEFLTYFQNEAQLEKSRLLSDRFSAERPKGSFSTLEIQRTEQGDSAMYLCASSLDGLAGVEQYFGPGTRLTVT.

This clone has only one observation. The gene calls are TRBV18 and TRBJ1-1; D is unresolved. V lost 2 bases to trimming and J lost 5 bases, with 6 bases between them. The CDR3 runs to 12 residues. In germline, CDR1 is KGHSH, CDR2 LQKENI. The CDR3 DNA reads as TGTGCCAGCTCACCATTTACGACTGAAGCTTTCTTT. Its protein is CASSPFTTEAFF. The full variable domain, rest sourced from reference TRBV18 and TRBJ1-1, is NAGVMQNPRHLVRRRGQEARLRCSPMKGHSHVYWYRQLPEEGLKFMVYLQKENIIDESGMPKERFSAEFPKEGPSILRIQQVVRGDSAAYFCASSPFTTEAFFGQGTRLTVV.